This T cell receptor beta chain was documented in a study of HIV-infected children after antiretroviral therapy interruption. Overall study context: Recorded EBV and CMV exposure existed for most children.

The CDR3 is 19 amino acids. Study conclusions and caveats: After treatment interruption started, naive CD4+ CDR3 overlap across time points dropped.

This clonotype has only a few counts. Its antigen is currently unknown. The TCR library was built from RNA with a 3' RACE protocol and unique molecular identifiers. MiXCR, applied by TCRdb to the 3' RACE reads, yields one record per CDR3 protein. This sample has 90,000 or so distinct CDR3 sequences; about 7.2% occur once, and the top ten carry 0.9% to 1.4%. As for treatment: PENTA 11 planned treatment interruption arm or continuous ART arm. Participants had taken at least three-drug ART for at least 24 weeks. The chain links TRBV3-2 to TRBJ2-1; the D call of TRBD2 is as the table states it, not checked on the DNA. TRBV3-2 is a pseudogene locus. The sequencing used CD45RA+ CD4+ T cells from PBMCs, pooled from several time points, collected from a donor given antiretroviral therapy, either interrupted or continuous. Stated subset: naive CD4+ CD45RA+ CD45RO- T cells. The sequence was collected from a pool of human donors with HIV. CDR3 coding DNA: TGTGCCAGCAGCCAAGATGGTGGACTAGCGGGAGGACCGTTCAATGAGCAGTTCTTC. Its translation: CASSQDGGLAGGPFNEQFF.